This T cell receptor beta chain was sequenced in a study of somatic mutations in T cells in chronic GVHD (dated by TCRdb to 2018 to 2021). V was cut back by 1 base and J by 3 bases, leaving a gap of 7 bases between them. From a lookup of the germline V gene (reference sequence), CDR1 and CDR2 are LNHDA and SQIVND. There are 13 amino acids in the CDR3, from cysteine to phenylalanine inclusive. The entry retains the CDR3 DNA only, 39 bases that are in frame from base 1. A note on this clone: Its binding antigen is unknown. No much larger clone is present one base from it, and per-base qualities are unavailable.

Genomic DNA was isolated and then used for TCRbeta deep sequencing. TCRbeta CDR3 sequencing and initial data processing were performed as a commercial service with the immunoSEQ assay. The paper's processing steps were these. IMGT was used to annotate V, D, J genes, while reads were demultiplexed, adapter and primer sequences were stripped out, and similar clones were merged through frequency-ratio clustering. TCRdb stores this immuneACCESS table with in-frame sequences only. Part of the clones is absent; in the studies checked, under half of the shortfall reflects unresolved V genes, and no reason is known for the rest. D and trimming come from the DNA, and the V and J calls and clone size come from that table. Recorded for this sample are about 14,000 clones; around 80% of them occurred a single time. Approximately 30% of the sample is taken by the ten largest. For sorting, staining was performed with anti-CD3, anti-CD4, anti-CD8 and a Vbeta20 antibody from the IOTest Beta Mark kit on a FACSAria III, and a purity above 98% was achieved. Peripheral blood was drawn into sodium heparin tubes, and mononuclear cells were separated by Ficoll-Paque PLUS density gradient centrifugation. CD4+ Vbeta20+, CD4+ Vbeta20-, and CD8+ T cell fractions were FACS-sorted before TCRbeta deep sequencing.

The chain links TRBV19 with TRBJ2-7; the D gene is unclear. This receptor was identified in a male patient in his fifties with chronic graft-versus-host disease. Because of the transplant, the T cells may be the graft donor's rather than the patient's own. Sequencing input: Vbeta20-negative CD4+ T cells from blood. The cell subset or site label on this specimen signifies: CD4+ T cells sorted as TCR Vbeta20 negative by flow cytometry. DNA sequence: TGTGCCAGTAGTATAGGGGCCGGCTACGAGCAGTACTTC. The encoded protein is CASSIGAGYEQYF. The full variable domain, completed from the reference TRBV19 and TRBJ2-7 proteins outside the CDR3, reads DGGITQSPKYLFRKEGQNVTLSCEQNLNHDAMYWYRQDPGQGLRLIYYSQIVNDFQKGDIAEGYSVSREKKESFPLTVTSAQKNPTAFYLCASSIGAGYEQYFGPGTRLTVT.